This TCR beta chain was captured by sequencing in a study of T cell responses to AZD1222 COVID-19 vaccine. The CDR3 is made up of 12 amino acids. Germline CDR1 is MDHEN and CDR2 is SYDVKM. Trimming removed 2 bases at V and 9 bases at J, with 11 bases between. Sequencing used immunoSEQ multiplex PCR; TCRdb keeps in-frame clones, though not all of them. The sample consists of 150,000 to 200,000 clones, roughly 91% of them appearing once. The receptor's source is an adult who received the AZD1222 COVID-19 vaccine. The chain is built from TRBV28 and TRBJ2-7, with D hard to call. Here the sequenced sample was peripheral blood, taken 28 days after the second AZD1222 dose. The CDR3 region has the DNA TGTGCCAGCAGTTTAGATTGGACGGTGCAGTACTTC. This translates into CASSLDWTVQYF. Filled out from reference TRBV28 and TRBJ2-7, the complete variable domain reads DVKVTQSSRYLVKRTGEKVFLECVQDMDHENMFWYRQDPGLGLRLIYFSYDVKMKEKGDIPEGYSVSREKKERFSLILESASTNQTSMYLCASSLDWTVQYFGPGTRLTVT.